Below, 22 T cell receptor beta chains from the same sample are listed, as sequenced in a study of T cells after yellow fever vaccination (dated by TCRdb to between 2018 and 2021). Libraries were made using 5' RACE. Reads for this sample came from an Illumina HiSeq 2500. TCRdb's own reprocessing of the public reads used fastp at Q25 and MiXCR and kept productive beta chains. All rows with the same CDR3 protein become a single entry with the most common DNA and genes. A total of under 600,000 distinct CDR3 sequences appear in this sample, around a fifth of them only once. Around 17% of the sample is taken by the ten largest. In the paper's terms, the treatment or condition label means: live attenuated yellow fever vaccine strain. The material was PBMCs, obtained 20 to 25 days after the first yellow fever vaccination. The receptors derive from a man younger than 35 who received the YFV17D yellow fever vaccine.

The DNA for the CDR3 is TGTGCCAGTTCGGGGGCTGTCAATCAGCCCCAGCATTTT. This translates into CASSGAVNQPQHF. This chain uses TRBV19 with TRBJ1-5, with a tentative D call TRBD1 (6 bases). The germline V gene encodes CDR1 LNHDA and CDR2 SQIVND (reference sequence). The germline V and J ends were trimmed by 8 bases and 3 bases, with 11 bases remaining between them. There are 13 residues in the CDR3.

CDR3: CASNQAGTGGITEAFF. CDR3 DNA: TGTGCCAGCAACCAAGCCGGGACAGGGGGCATTACTGAAGCTTTCTTT. The gene calls are TRBV12-3 or TRBV12-4 and TRBJ1-1; 12 bases match TRBD1. The CDR3 length is 16 residues. V lost 7 bases and J lost 5; bases outside the gene matches: 11.

This clonotype was counted ten times or more. The rearrangement uses TRBV5-6 and TRBJ2-4; D may be TRBD1 (6 bases). V was cut by 4 bases and J by 10 bases, with 21 bases left in between. The V gene's germline CDR1 is SGHDT and CDR2 YYEEEE. The CDR3 length is 15 residues. DNA of the CDR3: TGTGCCAGCAGCGCGACAGGCCCCAGCGTGCGTATTCAGTACTTC. Its translation: CASSATGPSVRIQYF.

This clonotype was picked up a small number of times. The rearrangement links TRBV12-3 or TRBV12-4 to TRBJ1-5; no reliable D call. The CDR3 extends over 17 amino acids. Trimming took off 3 bases at V and 0 bases at J, with 15 bases between the two ends. This CDR3 reads CASSLPPLGDSNQPQHF. The CDR3 DNA follows: TGTGCCAGCAGTTTGCCCCCTTTGGGCGATAGCAATCAGCCCCAGCATTTT.

The chain joins TRBV7-2 to TRBJ2-1; 8 positions match TRBD1. CDR1 is SGHTA, CDR2 FQGNSA, per germline. This CDR3 has 14 residues. Germline trimming cut 5 bases from V and 5 bases from J; bases unmatched to any gene: 5. The CDR3 bases are TGTGCCAGCAGCACCCAGACAGGGGACAATGAGCAGTTCTTC. It codes for CASSTQTGDNEQFF.

This clonotype was recorded once. The chain recombines TRBV29-1 with TRBJ2-7; perhaps TRBD2 as D (5 bases). Trimming removed 4 bases at V and 5 bases at J, with 9 bases between. The CDR3 is 11 residues long. Germline values: CDR1 SQVTM, CDR2 ANQGSEA. CDR3 residues: CSVVRTHEQYF. Here the CDR3 DNA reads TGCAGCGTTGTTAGGACTCACGAGCAGTACTTC.

This clonotype was counted a few times. The chain recombines TRBV6-4 with TRBJ2-7; maybe TRBD1 (5 bases). V dropped 11 bases and J dropped 2 bases, with 25 bases sitting between them. CDR1 MRHNA and CDR2 SNTAGT come from the germline V gene. The CDR3 consists of 16 residues. CDR3 in DNA: TGTGCCTCTTGGGGCGCAGGGTCAATCCTTACCTACGAGCAGTACGTC. This codes for CASWGAGSILTYEQYV.

This clonotype was counted only a few times. This chain links TRBV7-3 with TRBJ1-2, with 11 bases fitting TRBD1. The CDR3 sequence is 14 residues long. Germline values: CDR1 SGHTA, CDR2 FQGTGA. The V gene end was trimmed by 5 bases and the J gene end by 8 bases; junction bases not matched to a gene: 7. The CDR3 bases are TGTGCCAGCAGCACCGGGACAGGGGGAGACGGCTACACCTTC. Its protein is CASSTGTGGDGYTF.

This rearrangement joins TRBV6-5 to TRBJ1-1, with D possibly TRBD1 on 5 matching bases. V lost 2 bases and J 7 bases, leaving 11 bases between the germline ends. This CDR3 has 13 amino acids. Germline loops: CDR1 MNHEY, CDR2 SVGAGI. The DNA of the CDR3 is TGTGCCAGCAGTTACGGGGCAGGCGTTGAAGCTTTCTTT. Amino acid sequence: CASSYGAGVEAFF.

This chain uses TRBV20-1 with TRBJ1-4, with D uncertain. V shed 1 base and J shed 3 bases, with 21 bases lying between them. The CDR3 has 18 residues. CDR1 and CDR2 from the germline V gene are DFQATT and SNEGSKA (reference sequence). The DNA of the CDR3 is TGCAGTGCTAGAGGGGGTGGAGGGATGGAAGGAGCTAATGAAAAACTGTTTTTT. This encodes CSARGGGGMEGANEKLFF.

The V and J genes are TRBV10-3 and TRBJ1-5, with D possibly being TRBD1 (6 bases). The CDR3 has 13 residues. Germline V CDR1 and CDR2: ENHRY, SYGVKD. The germline V and J ends were trimmed by 6 bases and 4 bases, with 10 bases remaining between them. CDR3 amino acids: CAIRQGGNQPQHF. The CDR3 DNA follows: TGTGCCATCAGACAGGGAGGTAATCAGCCCCAGCATTTT.

The gene calls are TRBV10-3 and TRBJ2-7, with a weak D call TRBD1 (6 bases). Germline CDR1 and CDR2: ENHRY and SYGVKD. The V end was cut by 6 bases, the J end by 1 base, with 13 bases between. This CDR3 region has 14 residues. The CDR3 region is CAISTGTESYEQYV. The CDR3 DNA sequence: TGTGCCATCAGCACAGGGACGGAGTCCTACGAGCAGTACGTC.

This clonotype was observed a few times. This chain uses TRBV30 with TRBJ2-7; D unclear. CDR1 is GTSNPN, CDR2 SVGIG, per germline (reference sequence). The CDR3 is 13 amino acids. The V and J ends lost 3 bases and 2 bases respectively, with 11 bases between them. The CDR3 coding sequence is TGTGCCTGGAGCGACCTGAGTCCCTACGAGCAGTACTTC. Encoded protein: CAWSDLSPYEQYF.

The V gene is TRBV27, the J gene TRBJ1-6, with TRBD1 matching over 7 bases. The J segment lost 8 bases and the V segment lost 5 bases, leaving 15 bases of the junction unmatched. The CDR3 runs 17 residues. Per the germline V gene, CDR1 is MNHEY and CDR2 is SMNVEV (reference sequence). This chain's CDR3 is CASSPLVGTASDSPLHF. The CDR3 coding sequence is TGTGCCAGCAGTCCTTTGGTTGGGACAGCGTCGGATTCACCCCTCCACTTT.

V is TRBV27 and J is TRBJ2-3; D unresolved. Germline V gene sequence: CDR1 MNHEY, CDR2 SMNVEV (reference sequence). Trimming removed 3 bases from V and 6 bases from J, with 16 bases in between. CDR3 length: 15 residues. This chain's CDR3 is CASSFSYTKGDTQYF. The DNA of the CDR3 is TGTGCCAGCAGTTTTTCGTACACTAAAGGGGATACGCAGTATTTT.

This chain links TRBV7-9 with TRBJ2-1; 7 bases fit TRBD2. This CDR3 has 15 residues. V shed 3 bases and J 0 bases; nucleotides not matched to a gene: 2. The germline CDR1 and CDR2 sequences are SEHNR and FQNEAQ (reference sequence). The CDR3 spells CASSFQRGSYNEQFF. In DNA, the CDR3 is TGTGCCAGCAGCTTCCAGCGGGGCTCCTACAATGAGCAGTTCTTC.

This clonotype showed up many times. The chain recombines TRBV7-6 with TRBJ2-7; D not resolved. The CDR3 length is 13 residues. V was trimmed by 1 base and J by 3 bases, leaving 7 bases between them. The germline V gene has CDR1 SGHVS and CDR2 FNYEAQ. The CDR3, as DNA: TGTGCCAGCAGCTTAGACGGATTCTACGAGCAGTACTTC. This encodes CASSLDGFYEQYF.

The rearrangement joins TRBV19 to TRBJ2-7; TRBD1 matches 8 bases. This CDR3 is 14 amino acids long. Germline V gene lookup returns CDR1 LNHDA and CDR2 SQIVND (reference sequence). Trimming cost V 2 bases and J 6 bases; bases outside gene matches: 6. The chain's CDR3 is CASSIRQGAVEQYF. The CDR3 DNA is TGTGCCAGTAGTATAAGGCAGGGGGCGGTCGAGCAGTACTTC.

This clonotype was found a few times. The chain carries TRBV5-1 and TRBJ1-4; D is ambiguous. Per germline, CDR1 SGHRS and CDR2 YFSETQ. With 4 bases removed from V and 5 bases from J, the gap between germline ends came to 9 bases. CDR3 length: 13 residues. For the CDR3, the DNA is TGCGCCAGCAGCGGCACAGTGAATGAAAAACTGTTTTTT. Protein sequence: CASSGTVNEKLFF.

In nucleotides, the CDR3 is TGTGCCACCCGGACCCCGGGAGACATTCAGTACTTC. This sequence encodes CATRTPGDIQYF. This chain links TRBV6-1 with TRBJ2-4, with D possibly being TRBD2 (6 bases). Between the trimmed V and J ends, which lost 10 bases and 8 bases, there was a span of 15 bases. The CDR3 has 12 residues. The germline V gene has CDR1 MNHNS and CDR2 SASEGT.

This chain joins TRBV9 and TRBJ1-1; D uncertain. Germline CDR1 is SGDLS and CDR2 is YYNGEE. The V and J ends lost 0 bases and 5 bases respectively, with 14 bases between them. The CDR3 is 15 amino acids. The CDR3 coding sequence is TGTGCCAGCAGCGTAGCGAGTTCTCTGGAGACTGAAGCTTTCTTT. Translating gives CASSVASSLETEAFF.

CDR3 in amino acids: CASSKAPNTGELFF. CDR3 bases: TGTGCCAGCAGCAAAGCCCCGAACACCGGGGAGCTGTTTTTT. V usage is TRBV11-2 and J usage is TRBJ2-2; D is ambiguous. Trimming removed 5 bases at V and 0 bases at J, with 7 bases between. Germline V gives CDR1 SGHAT, CDR2 FQNNGV. This CDR3 spans 14 amino acids.